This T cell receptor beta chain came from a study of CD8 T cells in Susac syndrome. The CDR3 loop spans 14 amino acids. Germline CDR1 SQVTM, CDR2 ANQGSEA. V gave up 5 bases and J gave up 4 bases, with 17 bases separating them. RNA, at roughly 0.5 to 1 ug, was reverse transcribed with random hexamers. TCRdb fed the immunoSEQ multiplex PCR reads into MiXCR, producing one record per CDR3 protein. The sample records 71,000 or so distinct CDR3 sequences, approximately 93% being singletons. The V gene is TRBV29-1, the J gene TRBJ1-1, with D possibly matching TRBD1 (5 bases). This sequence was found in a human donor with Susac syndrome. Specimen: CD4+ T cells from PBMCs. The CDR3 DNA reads TGCAGCGTTCTCTCGGCTTGGGGGGGCACTGAAGCTTTCTTT. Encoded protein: CSVLSAWGGTEAFF.